This T cell receptor (beta chain) was retrieved from a study of blood T cell repertoires in COVID-19. The data were produced by immunoSEQ multiplex PCR, yet TCRdb's version contains in-frame clones alone and is incomplete. Of roughly 120,000 clones in the sample, 70% to 90% are singletons; the top ten hold approximately 2.1%. Losses at the gene ends were 3 bases for V and 5 bases for J; bases not matched to a gene: 6. The CDR3 is 15 residues long. In germline, CDR1 is MGHDK, CDR2 SYGVNS. The origin of this receptor is a man aged 30 to 39 with acute or convalescent COVID-19. Material for sequencing was peripheral blood. V gene TRBV25-1 combines with J gene TRBJ2-5, with 10 bases matching TRBD2. The CDR3 spells CASSDGLAGAETQYF. The CDR3 region has the DNA TGTGCCAGCAGTGATGGGCTAGCGGGGGCGGAGACCCAGTACTTC.